A single sample is the source of the 14 T cell receptor beta chains below, sequenced in a study of T cells after yellow fever vaccination. TCRdb re-analysed the 5' RACE reads in MiXCR, keeping a single row per CDR3 protein. The sample contains about 260,000 distinct CDR3 sequences, around 5.2% of which appear only once. Sample: CD4+ T cells sorted from PBMCs, taken on the day of the yellow fever booster vaccination. Receptor source: a man aged 18 to 30 who received the YFV17D yellow fever vaccine.

This clonotype was picked up a small number of times. V usage is TRBV5-4 and J usage is TRBJ1-1; TRBD1 is a possible D gene (6 bases). CDR1 and CDR2 (germline): SGHNT, YYREEE (reference sequence). The CDR3 consists of 14 residues. The V gene lost 4 bases and the J gene lost 7 bases, with 17 bases spanning the gap. The CDR3 loop is CASSPSGTNLEAFF. The CDR3, as DNA: TGTGCCAGCAGCCCTTCTGGGACAAACCTTGAAGCTTTCTTT.

The chain has TRBV24-1 and TRBJ2-3, with 10 bases lining up with TRBD2. The CDR3 length is 15 residues. Unmatched junction bases numbered 4, after V lost 3 bases and J lost 5 bases. Germline lookup yields CDR1 KGHDR and CDR2 SFDVKD. The CDR3 DNA follows: TGTGCCACCAGTGATCCGAGGACTAGCGGAGATACGCAGTATTTT. It specifies CATSDPRTSGDTQYF.

The table lists this clonotype with many counts. DNA for the CDR3: TGTGCCAGCAGTTACGGGACAGGGTATTCTGGCTACACCTTC. This encodes CASSYGTGYSGYTF. The chain employs TRBV6-5 and TRBJ1-2, with 9 bases identical to TRBD1. Germline CDR1 is MNHEY and CDR2 is SVGAGI. This CDR3 has 14 amino acids. V lost 2 bases, J lost 7 bases, and 5 bases stayed unmatched.

This clonotype was picked up a small number of times. This rearrangement joins TRBV6-6 to TRBJ2-7; D might be TRBD1 or TRBD2, each matching 6 bases. V was trimmed by 2 bases and J by 6 bases, leaving 11 bases between them. Per germline, CDR1 MNHNY and CDR2 SVGAGI (reference sequence). CDR3 length: 13 amino acids. The CDR3 loop reads CASSYGGQGEQYF. CDR3 in DNA: TGTGCCAGCAGTTACGGGGGGCAGGGCGAGCAGTACTTC.

The rearrangement joins TRBV3-1 to TRBJ2-5; a possible D gene is TRBD2 (6 bases). This CDR3 has 17 amino acids. V lost 0 bases and J lost 4, with 18 bases in between. Per germline, CDR1 LGHDT and CDR2 YNNKEL (reference sequence). The CDR3 coding sequence is TGTGCCAGCAGCCAAGAGGGCGGGGTCCGCGGAGGAGAGACCCAGTACTTC. This codes for CASSQEGGVRGGETQYF.

This clonotype was seen repeatedly, ten times or more. The chain carries TRBV4-3 and TRBJ1-3, with D perhaps TRBD1 (6 bases). Germline CDR1 is LGHNA and CDR2 is YSLEER. Trimming removed 0 bases at V and 2 bases at J, with 11 bases between. This CDR3 spans 16 amino acids. The CDR3 nucleotides read TGCGCCAGCAGCCAAGATCGAGGGGGGACTGGAAACACCATATATTTT. Residues: CASSQDRGGTGNTIYF.

This rearrangement joins TRBV27 to TRBJ2-5, with D maybe TRBD2 (7 bases). The CDR3 covers 16 residues. Deletions cut 8 bases from V and 4 bases from J, with 23 bases between. Germline CDR1 reads MNHEY; CDR2 reads SMNVEV (reference sequence). The CDR3 DNA sequence: TGTGCCAGCCGGAGGGGGGGGGGGCCGTCGCGAGAGACCCAGTACTTC. This codes for CASRRGGGPSRETQYF.

This clonotype was observed many times. The rearrangement uses TRBV20-1 and TRBJ2-3; perhaps TRBD2 as D (7 bases). The CDR3 extends over 15 amino acids. Germline values: CDR1 DFQATT, CDR2 SNEGSKA (reference sequence). Trimming shortened V by 3 bases and J by 0 bases, and 13 bases separated the two germline ends. CDR3 amino acids: CSASVGGRSTDTQYF. The CDR3 coding sequence is TGCAGTGCTAGTGTGGGGGGGCGCAGCACAGATACGCAGTATTTT.

The rearrangement uses TRBV5-1 and TRBJ2-5, with 8 bases identical to TRBD2. The V gene's germline CDR1 is SGHRS and CDR2 YFSETQ. Trimming at V came to 7 bases and at J to 5 bases, leaving 13 bases not matched to a gene. The CDR3 extends over 15 amino acids. CDR3 residues: CASLPGVAGSETQYF. CDR3 sequence (DNA): TGCGCCAGCCTTCCCGGAGTAGCGGGAAGTGAGACCCAGTACTTC.

This clonotype was seen more than once but under ten times. This chain links TRBV6-2 or TRBV6-3 with TRBJ1-5; D gene unclear. Germline CDR1 is MNHEY and CDR2 is SVGEGT. The CDR3 extends over 14 amino acids. Trimming left V 0 bases short and J 6 bases short, with 9 bases between. CDR3 residues: CASSYSSRAQPQHF. The CDR3 region has the DNA TGTGCCAGCAGTTACTCGAGTAGGGCTCAGCCCCAGCATTTT.

The chain couples TRBV2 to TRBJ1-2; perhaps TRBD1 as D (5 bases). Trimming took off 2 bases at V and 6 bases at J, with 16 bases between the two ends. Germline lookup yields CDR1 SNHLY and CDR2 FYNNEI. The CDR3 totals 15 residues. The CDR3 coding sequence is TGTGCCAGCAGTGAACTACGGGGGAACGACGATGGCTACACCTTC. Translating it yields CASSELRGNDDGYTF.

This clonotype was picked up many times. CDR3 nucleotides: TGTGCCAGCAGGAGAGGGACCACAGATACGCAGTATTTT. This translates into CASRRGTTDTQYF. V and J are TRBV27 and TRBJ2-3, with D possibly called TRBD1 or TRBD2 (5 bases each). Looked up from germline, CDR1 is MNHEY and CDR2 is SMNVEV (reference sequence). Trimming shortened V by 6 bases and J by 2 bases, and 9 bases separated the two germline ends. This CDR3 is 13 amino acids long.

This clonotype was counted ten times or more. The chain recombines TRBV28 with TRBJ1-1; the D gene is possibly TRBD1 (5 bases). Trimming removed 5 bases at V and 2 bases at J, with 15 bases between. The CDR3 sequence is 15 residues long. Germline assignment: CDR1 MDHEN and CDR2 SYDVKM. CDR3 bases: TGTGCCAGCAGTCACCACGGGACGGGAAACACTGAAGCTTTCTTT. Protein sequence: CASSHHGTGNTEAFF.

This clonotype was seen repeatedly, ten times or more. The rearrangement uses TRBV7-7 and TRBJ2-1; 10 bases agree with TRBD2. V dropped 5 bases and J dropped 7; count of bases not matched to a gene: 8. Germline V gives CDR1 SSHAT, CDR2 FNYEAQ (reference sequence). This CDR3 comprises 15 residues. CDR3 amino acids: CASSQASGGANEQFF. The CDR3 region has the DNA TGTGCCAGCAGCCAAGCCAGCGGGGGGGCTAATGAGCAGTTCTTC.